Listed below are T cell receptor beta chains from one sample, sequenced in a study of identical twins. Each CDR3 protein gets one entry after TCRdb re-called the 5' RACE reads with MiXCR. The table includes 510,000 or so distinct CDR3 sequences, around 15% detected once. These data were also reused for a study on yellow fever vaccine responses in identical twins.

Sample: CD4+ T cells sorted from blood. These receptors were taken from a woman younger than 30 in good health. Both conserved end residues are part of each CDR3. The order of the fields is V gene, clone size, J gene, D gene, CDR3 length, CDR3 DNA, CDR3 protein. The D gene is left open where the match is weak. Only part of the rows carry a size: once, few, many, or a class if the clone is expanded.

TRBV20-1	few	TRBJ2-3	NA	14	TGCAGTGCTAGTTTTGCGGGGAGGTCAGATACGCAGTATTTT	CSASFAGRSDTQYF
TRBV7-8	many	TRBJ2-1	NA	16	TGTGCCAGCAGCTTAGTAGGACTACTCTCCTACAATGAGCAGTTCTTC	CASSLVGLLSYNEQFF
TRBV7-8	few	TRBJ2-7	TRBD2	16	TGTGCCAGCAGCTTAGGACTAGCGGGAAAGGGCTACGAGCAGTACTTC	CASSLGLAGKGYEQYF
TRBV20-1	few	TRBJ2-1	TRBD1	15	TGCAGTGCTAGAGCACCACAGGGGGCACCGAATGAGCAGTTCTTC	CSARAPQGAPNEQFF
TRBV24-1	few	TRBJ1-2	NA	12	TGTGCCACCAGTGATCTCCAGTATGGCTACACCTTC	CATSDLQYGYTF
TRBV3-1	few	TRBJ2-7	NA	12	TGTGCCAGCAGCCTCGGACACTACGAGCAGTACTTC	CASSLGHYEQYF
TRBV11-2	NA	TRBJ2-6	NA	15	TGTGCCAGCAGCCCCCAGGCTACAGGTCCTAACGTCCTGACTTTC	CASSPQATGPNVLTF
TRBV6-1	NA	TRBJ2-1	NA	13	TGTGCCAGCAGCCAGGGGTTCAGCAATGAGCAGTTCTTC	CASSQGFSNEQFF
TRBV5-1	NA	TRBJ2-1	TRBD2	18	TGCGCCAGCAGCTTGGGACTAGCGGGAGGGCTCTTCTCCAATGAGCAGTTCTTC	CASSLGLAGGLFSNEQFF
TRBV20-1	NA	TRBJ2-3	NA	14	TGCAGTGCTAGATTGAGAGGGAGCACAGATACGCAGTATTTT	CSARLRGSTDTQYF
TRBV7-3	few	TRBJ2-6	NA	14	TGTGCCAGCAGCTTATACTCTGGGGCCAACGTCCTGACTTTC	CASSLYSGANVLTF
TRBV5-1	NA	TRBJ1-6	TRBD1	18	TGCGCCAGCAGCTTGGGTGAATCCGGACAGGGTTCGGGATCACCCCTCCACTTT	CASSLGESGQGSGSPLHF
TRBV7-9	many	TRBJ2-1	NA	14	TGTGCCAGCAGCTTATTCGAGTTTAGCAATGAGCAGTTCTTC	CASSLFEFSNEQFF
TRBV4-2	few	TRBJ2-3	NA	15	TGTGCCAGCAGCCGGGGGACCGGGAACGCAGATACGCAGTATTTT	CASSRGTGNADTQYF
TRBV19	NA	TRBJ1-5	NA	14	TGTGCCAGTACACGACTGGGAAGCAATCAGCCCCAGCATTTT	CASTRLGSNQPQHF
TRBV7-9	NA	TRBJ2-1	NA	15	TGTGCCAGCAGCTTTACGGGGGAGCCCTACAATGAGCAGTTCTTC	CASSFTGEPYNEQFF
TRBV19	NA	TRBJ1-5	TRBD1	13	TGTGCCACCGGGACAGGGGGCAATCAGCCCCAGCATTTT	CATGTGGNQPQHF
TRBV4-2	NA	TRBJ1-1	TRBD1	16	TGTGCCAGCAGCCAGTGGGTACGGACAGGGAAGGGTGAAGCTTTCTTT	CASSQWVRTGKGEAFF
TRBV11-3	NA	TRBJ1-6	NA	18	TGTGCCAGCAGCTTAGGGGAAGGTGTGGGAATGCCAAATTCACCCCTCCACTTT	CASSLGEGVGMPNSPLHF
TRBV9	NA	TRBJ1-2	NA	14	TGTGCCAGCAGTGGACAGATGCAGAACTATGGCTACACCTTC	CASSGQMQNYGYTF
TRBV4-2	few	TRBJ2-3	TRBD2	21	TGTGCCAGCACCCGACTTCAAGCGGGAGCCCTTATAATACCGCACACAGATACGCAGTATTTT	CASTRLQAGALIIPHTDTQYF
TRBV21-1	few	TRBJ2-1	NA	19	TGTGCCAGCAGCAAAAGGACTGGGATCAGGGGTACCGACAACGATGAGCAGTTCTTC	CASSKRTGIRGTDNDEQFF
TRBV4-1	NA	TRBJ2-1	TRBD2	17	TGCGCCAGCAGCAATAGCGGGGGAATAAGCTCCTACAATGAGCAGTTCTTC	CASSNSGGISSYNEQFF
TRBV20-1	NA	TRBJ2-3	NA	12	TGCAGTGCTACGGGCGACACAGATACGCAGTATTTT	CSATGDTDTQYF
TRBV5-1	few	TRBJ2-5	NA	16	TGCGCCAGCTCCCCTCGGCCGGAATTGTACCAAGAGACCCAGTACTTC	CASSPRPELYQETQYF
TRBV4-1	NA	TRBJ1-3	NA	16	TGCGCCAGCAGCCTCGACTCGTACGGGACAGGAAACACCATATATTTT	CASSLDSYGTGNTIYF
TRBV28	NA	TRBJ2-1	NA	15	TGTGCCAGCACCCCCCAACGGGGGCTTGGAAATGAGCAGTTCTTC	CASTPQRGLGNEQFF
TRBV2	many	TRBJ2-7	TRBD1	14	TGTGCCAGCAGTGGGACAGGGATTCTCTACGAGCAGTACTTC	CASSGTGILYEQYF
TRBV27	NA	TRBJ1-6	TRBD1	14	TGTGCCAGCAGCACAGGGGTTGGGGTTGCACCCCTCCACTTT	CASSTGVGVAPLHF
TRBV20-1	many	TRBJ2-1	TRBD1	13	TGCAGTGCCAGAGGGGGCCGTGGTAATGAGCAGTTCTTC	CSARGGRGNEQFF
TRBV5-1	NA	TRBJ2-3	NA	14	TGCGCCAGCAGCTTAGGTAGGGCGGCAGATACGCAGTATTTT	CASSLGRAADTQYF
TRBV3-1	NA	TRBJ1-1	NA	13	TGTGCCAGCAGCCAAGTGATGGGTGGGGGAGCTTTCTTT	CASSQVMGGGAFF
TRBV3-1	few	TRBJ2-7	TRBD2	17	TGTGCCAGCAGCCAAGAGGGACTAGCGGGAGGCGGATACGAGCAGTACTTC	CASSQEGLAGGGYEQYF
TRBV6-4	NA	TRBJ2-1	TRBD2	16	TGTGCCAGCAGTGACTCGATGGCTAGCGGATACAATGAGCAGTTCTTC	CASSDSMASGYNEQFF
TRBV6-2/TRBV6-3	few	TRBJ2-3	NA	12	TGTGCCAGCAGCTATTCCGGGACCGGGCCGTATTTT	CASSYSGTGPYF
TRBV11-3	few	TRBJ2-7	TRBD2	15	TGTGCCAGCAGCCAGGCGACTAGCGGGAACTACGAGCAGTACTTC	CASSQATSGNYEQYF
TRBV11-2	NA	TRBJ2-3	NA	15	TGTGCCAGCAGCCCCCTCGGGACTAGCACAGATACGCAGTATTTT	CASSPLGTSTDTQYF
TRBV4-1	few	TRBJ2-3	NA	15	TGCGCCAGCAGCCAAGTCGGGCAGGGGGGTAATACGCAGTATTTT	CASSQVGQGGNTQYF
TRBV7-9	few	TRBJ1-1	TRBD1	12	TGTGCCAGCAGCCCCGGACAGGGAGGAACTTTCTTT	CASSPGQGGTFF
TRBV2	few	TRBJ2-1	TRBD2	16	TGTGCCAGCAGACCCGGGACTAGCGGGGGGGCTTATGAGCAGTTCTTC	CASRPGTSGGAYEQFF
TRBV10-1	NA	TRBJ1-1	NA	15	TGCGCCAGCAGTGAGTCGGGCACCATGAACACTGAAGCTTTCTTT	CASSESGTMNTEAFF
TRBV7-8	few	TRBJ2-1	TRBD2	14	TGTGCCAGCAGCTTAATGGGACTAGACCATTCACAGTTCTTC	CASSLMGLDHSQFF
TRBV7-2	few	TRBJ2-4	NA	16	TGTGCCAGCAGCCAGCAGGCCTCCGGAGCCAAAAACATTCAGTACTTC	CASSQQASGAKNIQYF
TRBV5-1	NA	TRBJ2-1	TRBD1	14	TGCGCCAGCAGCCCGAAAATGACAGGGCTTGAGCAGTTCTTC	CASSPKMTGLEQFF
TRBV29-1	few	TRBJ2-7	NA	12	TGCAGCGTTGAAGGCGACAACTACGAGCAGTACTTC	CSVEGDNYEQYF
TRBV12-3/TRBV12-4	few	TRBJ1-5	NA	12	TGTGCCAGCAGTTTTAAGTGGCAGCCCCAGCATTTT	CASSFKWQPQHF
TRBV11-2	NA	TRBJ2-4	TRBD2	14	TGTGCCAGCAGCTTAGTGCAGGGCGGGGGCATTCAGTACTTC	CASSLVQGGGIQYF
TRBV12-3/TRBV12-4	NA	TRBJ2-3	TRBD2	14	TGTGCCAGCAGTACTCTAGCGGCCACAGATACGCAGTATTTT	CASSTLAATDTQYF
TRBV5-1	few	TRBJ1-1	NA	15	TGCGCCAGCAGATCCAGGACGGATAAGAACACTGAAGCTTTCTTT	CASRSRTDKNTEAFF
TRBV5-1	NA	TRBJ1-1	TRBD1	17	TGCGCCAGCAGCGGGACTCTCGGGGCGCAGGGGGGGACTGAAGCTTTCTTT	CASSGTLGAQGGTEAFF
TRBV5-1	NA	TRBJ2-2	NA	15	TGCGCCAGCAGCTCCTCCGGACCGAGGACCGGGGAGCTGTTTTTT	CASSSSGPRTGELFF
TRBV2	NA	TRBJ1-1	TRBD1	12	TGTGCCAGCAGTGAGGGACAGGGACAGGCTTTCTTT	CASSEGQGQAFF
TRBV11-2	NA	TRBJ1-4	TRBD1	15	TGTGCCAGCAGCCGATTGGGACAGGGGCATGAAAAACTGTTTTTT	CASSRLGQGHEKLFF
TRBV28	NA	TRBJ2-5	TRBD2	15	TGTGCCAGCAGTACCCCGAGTAGCGGGATCGAGACCCAGTACTTC	CASSTPSSGIETQYF
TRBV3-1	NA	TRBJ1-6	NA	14	TGTGCCAGCAGCCAAGGGTTGGGGTCGCCACCCCTCCACTTT	CASSQGLGSPPLHF
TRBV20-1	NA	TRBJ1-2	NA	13	TGCAGGGGGGGTGGGGCCCTTAACTATGGCTACACCTTC	CRGGGALNYGYTF
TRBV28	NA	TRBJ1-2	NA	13	TGTGCCAGCAGTTTTCGGCAGATCTATGGCTACACCTTC	CASSFRQIYGYTF